This T cell receptor (beta chain) was obtained from a study of T cell repertoires in aging, cancer and after chemotherapy. Study background: Some 8.1 million TCR reads were in the whole dataset.

V was clipped by 6 bases and J by 0 bases; unmatched bases: 6. CDR3 size: 17 residues. For this clonotype: Its antigen is not known.

The template was genomic DNA from peripheral blood, not RNA. General study points: Across the chemotherapy interval, each cancer cohort showed higher median generation probability, suggesting thymic rebound. Healthy donors lost TCR diversity with age mainly through richness, cancer patients through richness and evenness. Age-matched healthy donors had significantly more diverse, less clonal blood TCR repertoires than untreated cancer patients.

Multiplex touch-down PCR with TRB-A/B primers amplified rearranged V-D-J TRB sequences. TCRdb re-called the multiplex PCR reads with MiXCR, one entry per CDR3 protein. In the table there are about 5,000 distinct CDR3 sequences, 20% to 25% of which are singletons. The source is a human donor in good health. The donor label of this sample is uncertain. J is TRBJ2-1 and V is TRBV12-3 or TRBV12-4; 12 nucleotides align to TRBD2. The sample comprised blood. The CDR3 DNA is TGTGCCAGCAGATCTAGCGGGGGGGCCGCCTCCTACAATGAGCAGTTCTTC. Its protein is CASRSSGGAASYNEQFF.